This entry lists 21 T cell receptor beta chains sequenced from one sample in a study of T cells after posttransplantation cyclophosphamide. Method: immunoSEQ multiplex PCR; TCRdb's copy keeps in-frame clones and lacks some. This sample shows roughly 45,000 clones and no singletons; 2% to 2.5% rests with the ten largest. Input material: PBMCs. The receptors were gathered from a man aged 35 to 55 in good health, CMV-negative, and a related stem cell transplant donor.

This clone was seen many times. CDR3 amino acids: CASSFTGGLNTEAFF. The CDR3, as DNA: TGTGCCAGCAGTTTCACCGGAGGTTTGAACACTGAAGCTTTCTTT. The V and J genes are TRBV27 and TRBJ1-1; D remains ambiguous. This CDR3 is 15 amino acids long. Germline values: CDR1 MNHEY, CDR2 SMNVEV (reference sequence). V shed 3 bases and J shed 0 bases, with 11 bases lying between them.

There are many counts of this clone. The chain links TRBV7-2 to TRBJ1-2; possible D gene TRBD1, 5 bases. The germline V gene has CDR1 SGHTA and CDR2 FQGNSA. V lost 4 bases, J lost 4 bases, and 16 bases lay in between. CDR3 length equals 15 residues. The CDR3 DNA reads TGTGCCAGCAGCTCCGACCCCGGGGGAGGCTATGGCTACACCTTC. Translation: CASSSDPGGGYGYTF.

This clone was seen repeatedly, ten times or more. The rearrangement links TRBV11-1 to TRBJ1-5; possibly TRBD1 for D (6 bases). Trimming stripped 5 bases from V and 4 bases from J, with 9 bases between. CDR1 SGHAT and CDR2 FQDESV come from the germline V gene (reference sequence). The length of the CDR3 is 13 residues. The CDR3 sequence is CASSPDRNQPQHF. As DNA, the CDR3 is TGTGCCAGCAGCCCTGACAGGAATCAGCCCCAGCATTTT.

The rearrangement links TRBV11-3 to TRBJ2-5, with 7 bases matching TRBD1. V dropped 0 bases and J dropped 2; count of bases not matched to a gene: 12. The germline V gene encodes CDR1 SGHNT and CDR2 YENEEA. The CDR3 loop spans 18 amino acids. Here the CDR3 DNA reads TGTGCCAGCAGCTTAGACCCCCCCGGGACAGCCCTACAAGAGACCCAGTACTTC. Its protein product is CASSLDPPGTALQETQYF.

The table lists this clone with many counts. The rearrangement joins TRBV5-4 to TRBJ1-1, with D possibly being TRBD1 (6 bases). The CDR3 sequence is 16 residues long. The germline V gene has CDR1 SGHNT and CDR2 YYREEE (reference sequence). V gave up 0 bases and J gave up 2 bases, with 14 bases separating them. As DNA, the CDR3 is TGTGCCAGCAGCTTGGGACCTAGGACAGCTAACACTGAAGCTTTCTTT. This encodes CASSLGPRTANTEAFF.

This clone was seen repeatedly, ten times or more. The rearrangement uses TRBV4-1 and TRBJ2-3; D may be TRBD2 (5 bases). This CDR3 has 16 residues. Germline values: CDR1 MGHRA, CDR2 YSYEKL. V lost 0 bases and J lost 1, with 11 bases in between. The CDR3 spells CASSQDLSGGTDTQYF. DNA of the CDR3: TGCGCCAGCAGCCAAGATTTGAGCGGCGGCACAGATACGCAGTATTTT.

This clone occurred many times. This sequence joins TRBV28 and TRBJ1-1; 7 positions match TRBD1. The CDR3 consists of 15 residues. V lost 1 base to trimming and J lost 3 bases; unmatched junction nucleotides: 5. Germline CDR1 MDHEN, CDR2 SYDVKM. The CDR3 here is CASSLLPGQYTEAFF. The DNA for the CDR3 is TGTGCCAGCAGTTTATTACCGGGACAGTACACTGAAGCTTTCTTT.

This clone was detected many times. The V and J genes are TRBV6-5 and TRBJ2-2; TRBD2 matches 14 bases. There are 15 residues in the CDR3. CDR1 and CDR2 (germline): MNHEY, SVGAGI. J was trimmed by 8 bases and V by 7 bases; bases with no gene match: 6. DNA for the CDR3: TGTGCCAGCACCTACGGGACTAGCGGGAGAGGGGAGCTGTTTTTT. Protein sequence: CASTYGTSGRGELFF.

This clone was counted ten times or more. V gene TRBV4-2 combines with J gene TRBJ2-3, with D unclear. In germline, CDR1 is LGHNA, CDR2 YNFKEQ. The CDR3 has 13 amino acids. Trimming left V 5 bases short and J 2 bases short, with 8 bases between. CDR3 coding DNA: TGTGCCAGCAGCGAGACAACCACAGATACGCAGTATTTT. Its protein is CASSETTTDTQYF.

This clone appeared many times. V and J are TRBV30 and TRBJ2-5, with TRBD2 matching over 9 bases. The CDR3 totals 16 residues. Germline V gene lookup returns CDR1 GTSNPN and CDR2 SVGIG (reference sequence). J gave up 4 bases and V 3 bases, and 12 bases lay outside the gene matches. CDR3 in amino acids: CAWSSGAGGRTETQYF. The CDR3 DNA sequence: TGTGCCTGGAGCTCTGGGGCGGGAGGGCGGACAGAGACCCAGTACTTC.

At least ten counts were recorded for this clone. The chain joins TRBV7-8 to TRBJ2-5; possible D gene TRBD2, 5 bases. V shed 5 bases and J shed 5 bases, with 12 bases lying between them. The CDR3 spans 13 residues. Germline V gives CDR1 SGHVS, CDR2 FQNEAQ. The CDR3 protein is CASSILRGETQYF. CDR3 coding DNA: TGTGCCAGCAGCATCCTGCGAGGGGAGACCCAGTACTTC.

This clone was detected many times. The J gene is TRBJ1-1, the V gene TRBV11-1, with 9 bases fitting TRBD1. CDR1 is SGHAT, CDR2 FQDESV, per germline (reference sequence). V dropped 3 bases and J dropped 2; count of bases not matched to a gene: 1. CDR3 length: 14 residues. DNA of the CDR3: TGTGCCAGCAGCTTGGGACAGGGAAACACTGAAGCTTTCTTT. It specifies CASSLGQGNTEAFF.

The sample holds many counts of this clone. The rearrangement joins TRBV5-8 to TRBJ2-7, with 10 nucleotides matching TRBD1. V shed 4 bases, J shed 4 bases, and the junction held 20 bases outside the gene matches. Germline V gene lookup returns CDR1 SGHTS and CDR2 YDEGEE. The length of the CDR3 is 19 residues. The CDR3 region is CASSPIVWMRTGGEYEQYF. The CDR3 DNA reads TGTGCCAGCAGCCCTATAGTTTGGATGCGGACAGGGGGAGAGTACGAGCAGTACTTC.

This clone was observed at least ten times. CDR3 in DNA: TGTGCCAGCCGTCGGGGGACAGGGTCCTACAATGAGCAGTTCTTC. Its translation is CASRRGTGSYNEQFF. The chain carries TRBV6-1 and TRBJ2-1, with 9 bases matching TRBD1. The junction had 6 bases not matched to a gene; V was cut back by 8 bases and J by 1 base. The length of the CDR3 is 15 residues. Germline-derived CDR1 and CDR2 are MNHNS and SASEGT.

The V gene is TRBV10-3, the J gene TRBJ2-5; 7 bases match TRBD1. The J call may be wrong; the DNA end is better matched by TRBJ2-7. The CDR3 loop spans 16 amino acids. Per the germline V gene, CDR1 is ENHRY and CDR2 is SYGVKD. This CDR3 is CAIRPTGQSSSYEQYF. The CDR3 DNA reads TGTGCCATCAGGCCTACGGGACAGTCGAGCTCCTACGAGCAGTACTTC.

This clone has ten or more counts. The sample holds other DNA sequences that translate to the same CDR3. The genes are TRBV4-1 and TRBJ2-1; the match to TRBD1 covers 9 bases. In germline, CDR1 is MGHRA, CDR2 YSYEKL. Losses at the gene ends were 5 bases for V and 5 bases for J; bases not matched to a gene: 7. This CDR3 spans 15 amino acids. CDR3 sequence (DNA): TGCGCCAGCAGCACAGGACAGGGGAGAGACAATGAGCAGTTCTTC. It translates to CASSTGQGRDNEQFF.

Ten or more counts support this clone. CDR3 sequence (DNA): TGTGCCAGCAGTTCTTCCGGGACAGGGTTTTATACGCAGTATTTT. Translation gives CASSSSGTGFYTQYF. V and J are TRBV28 and TRBJ2-3; 9 bases align to TRBD1. Germline CDR1 is MDHEN and CDR2 is SYDVKM. The V and J ends lost 4 bases and 7 bases, in that order; junction bases with no gene match: 9. The CDR3 sequence is 15 residues long.

This clone has ten or more counts. The J gene is TRBJ1-2, the V gene TRBV18, with D uncertain. Germline assignment: CDR1 KGHSH and CDR2 LQKENI. This CDR3 has 13 residues. V was shortened by 3 bases and J by 10 bases, with 15 bases between the two germline ends. The CDR3 region is CASSPRGAMDYTF. For the CDR3, the DNA is TGTGCCAGCTCACCCCGGGGAGCTATGGACTACACCTTC.

This clone occurred many times. The chain has TRBV30 and TRBJ1-1; 7 bases map to TRBD1. Germline CDR1 and CDR2: GTSNPN and SVGIG (reference sequence). This CDR3 comprises 16 residues. V dropped 4 bases and J dropped 2; count of bases not matched to a gene: 13. The CDR3 here is CAWTIKGTDDNTEAFF. CDR3 bases: TGTGCCTGGACGATCAAAGGGACAGATGACAACACTGAAGCTTTCTTT.

This clone occurred many times. The V gene is TRBV10-3, the J gene TRBJ2-7; D may be TRBD2 (5 bases). The CDR3 runs to 12 residues. V was clipped by 11 bases and J by 5 bases, with 16 bases between them. Germline V gives CDR1 ENHRY, CDR2 SYGVKD. As DNA, the CDR3 is TGTGCCGCAACTGGAGGCGGAAACGAGCAGTACTTC. Translation: CAATGGGNEQYF.

At least ten counts were recorded for this clone. The chain uses TRBV28 and TRBJ2-1; a possible D gene is TRBD2 (7 bases). This CDR3 has 14 residues. Germline-derived CDR1 and CDR2 are MDHEN and SYDVKM. The V end lost 8 bases, the J end lost 10 bases, and 21 bases lay between the germline ends. In DNA, the CDR3 is TGTGCCAGCTGGGTCGGAGGGGGGGGAGGGGAGCAGTTCTTC. This codes for CASWVGGGGGEQFF.